This TCR beta chain was recovered during a study of shared clonotypes between healthy human individuals. Germline V CDR1 and CDR2: MGHDK, SYGVNS. The CDR3 covers 15 residues. The V gene lost 4 bases and the J gene lost 14 bases, with 26 bases spanning the gap. The split of CD4+ cells yielded CD45RA+ naive and CD45RA-negative memory subsets. The table came from immunoSEQ multiplex PCR; TCRdb's copy has only in-frame clones and leaves some out. The data contain about 2.4 million clones, 90% to 95% of them seen just once; the ten biggest clones take up about 0.39%. The chain employs TRBV25-1 and TRBJ2-5; D assignment may be TRBD1 or TRBD2 (5 bases each). Source material: naive CD4+ T cells from PBMCs. Subset: CD45RA+ positively selected. This clonotype was obtained from a man younger than 35 in good health. Some clones in this sample may be carry-over from other donors' samples. CDR3 nucleotides: TGTGCCAGCAGTGTCTATCGGGGCCCTGCAGCAGAAGTTTACTTC. Protein product: CASSVYRGPAAEVYF.